One and the same sample provided the 6 T cell receptor beta chains below, sequenced in a study of blood T cell repertoires in COVID-19. Some clones are missing from TCRdb's copy, which holds only in-frame ones; the method was immunoSEQ multiplex PCR. The sample has roughly 76,000 clones; around 90% are singletons. Sequencing was performed on peripheral blood. The receptors were gathered from a man aged 50 to 59 with acute or convalescent COVID-19.

The rearrangement joins TRBV28 to TRBJ1-2; maybe TRBD1 (5 bases). V dropped 5 bases and J dropped 4 bases, with 8 bases sitting between them. The CDR3 is made up of 12 amino acids. Germline V gives CDR1 MDHEN, CDR2 SYDVKM. This CDR3 reads CASSQTVYGYTF. The CDR3 DNA is TGTGCCAGCAGTCAGACAGTCTATGGCTACACCTTC.

V and J are TRBV24-1 and TRBJ2-3; 9 bases map to TRBD1. Per germline, CDR1 KGHDR and CDR2 SFDVKD. The CDR3 sequence is 20 residues long. V gave up 0 bases and J gave up 0 bases; unmatched junction bases: 12. The CDR3 here is CATSDLSGTGSSPSTDTQYF. As DNA, the CDR3 is TGTGCCACCAGTGATTTGAGCGGGACAGGGTCCTCTCCTAGCACAGATACGCAGTATTTT.

In this sample, this clone turned up a few times. The chain is built from TRBV20-1 and TRBJ2-1; 7 positions match TRBD2. CDR3 length: 14 amino acids. Germline V lookup: CDR1 DFQATT, CDR2 SNEGSKA (reference sequence). The V gene end was trimmed by 3 bases and the J gene end by 5 bases; junction bases not matched to a gene: 7. Written as DNA, the CDR3 is TGCAGTGCTAGTGCGTACGGGACTAACAATGAGCAGTTCTTC. This encodes CSASAYGTNNEQFF.

V usage is TRBV9 and J usage is TRBJ1-6; 9 positions match TRBD1. With V trimmed by 5 bases and J by 6 bases, 3 bases remained unmatched. Looked up from germline, CDR1 is SGDLS and CDR2 is YYNGEE. The CDR3 is 14 amino acids. The CDR3 DNA sequence: TGTGCCAGCAGTACAGGGGGCGCTAATTCACCCCTCCACTTT. This sequence encodes CASSTGGANSPLHF.

The chain links TRBV28 to TRBJ1-3; perhaps TRBD1 as D (6 bases). The CDR3 totals 15 residues. Germline V CDR1 and CDR2: MDHEN, SYDVKM. V gave up 5 bases and J gave up 2 bases, with 13 bases separating them. The CDR3 sequence: CASSATRTAGNTIYF. CDR3 bases: TGTGCCAGCAGTGCGACGCGGACAGCTGGAAACACCATATATTTT.

The CDR3 here is CASRGTKGSPLHF. The CDR3 DNA is TGTGCCAGCAGGGGGACAAAGGGTTCACCCCTCCACTTT. The chain links TRBV27 to TRBJ1-6; tentative D call: TRBD1 (6 bases). CDR3 length: 13 amino acids. The germline V and J ends were trimmed by 6 bases and 9 bases, with 12 bases remaining between them. Germline assignment: CDR1 MNHEY and CDR2 SMNVEV (reference sequence).